This record covers a single T cell receptor (beta chain). Its specificity is not known. Germline CDR1 is LNHDA and CDR2 is SQIVND (reference sequence). The V end lost 2 bases, the J end lost 6 bases, and 15 bases lay between the germline ends. CDR3 length equals 15 residues. The assay was immunoSEQ multiplex PCR, and TCRdb's table has in-frame clones only and misses some. The table records tens of thousands of clones, around nine tenths of them present only once. This sample is part of a study of T cell responses to AZD1222 COVID-19 vaccine. Study findings and constraints: Donors were chiefly white British, with a greater number of females, and clonal diversity was perhaps underestimated. After two AZD1222 doses, spike-specific TCR breadth and depth rose versus day 0. Nearly half of unique spike-specific TCRs reportedly avoided B.1.351 and B.1.1.7 mutated regions.

The sequence derives from an adult in good health. The chain is built from TRBV19 and TRBJ2-3; unclear D gene. Source: peripheral blood, taken on day 0 of MenACWY control vaccination. In DNA form, the CDR3 reads TGTGCCAGTAGTATACAAACAGCCCCCGGGGATACGCAGTATTTT. Encoded protein: CASSIQTAPGDTQYF.